These T cell receptor beta chains were read from a single sample in a study of a mutant IDH1 vaccine in newly diagnosed glioma. What these receptors recognize is not known. The data were produced by immunoSEQ multiplex PCR, yet TCRdb's version contains in-frame clones alone and is incomplete. Seen here are 110,000 or so clones, almost 90% observed once, and the top ten hold roughly 0.61%. Sample: PBMCs, taken from a glioma patient whose treatment included an IDH1 peptide vaccine. The source of these receptors is a woman between 50 and 59 years old with glioma. Each CDR3 is given with its conserved first and last residue. D genes are given only for firm matches. Size is omitted from some rows. Given values are once, few, many or a class for expanded clones.

TRBJ2-7	NA	14	TRBV9	NA	CASSLTGNSYEQYF	TGTGCCAGCAGCTTAACAGGGAATTCCTACGAGCAGTACTTC
TRBJ2-1	NA	16	TRBV7-8	TRBD1	CASSSYRGYTYNEQFF	TGTGCCAGCAGCTCGTACAGGGGCTATACCTACAATGAGCAGTTCTTC
TRBJ2-3	NA	14	TRBV11-2	NA	CASSLLLRTDTQYF	TGTGCCAGCAGCTTACTCCTGAGAACAGATACGCAGTATTTT
TRBJ2-3	NA	14	TRBV7-3	NA	CASSFSGFTDTQYF	TGTGCCAGCAGCTTTAGCGGTTTCACAGATACGCAGTATTTT
TRBJ2-7	NA	12	TRBV5-4	NA	CASSAGKNEQYF	TGTGCCAGCAGCGCCGGGAAGAACGAGCAGTACTTC
TRBJ1-5	NA	13	TRBV30	NA	CAWSVQGDQPQHF	TGTGCCTGGAGTGTACAGGGAGATCAGCCCCAGCATTTT
TRBJ2-3	NA	11	TRBV20-1	NA	CSAPRDRTQYF	TGCAGTGCTCCTCGGGACCGTACGCAGTATTTT
TRBJ2-3	NA	14	TRBV9	NA	CASSVAGVSNTQYF	TGTGCCAGCAGCGTAGCTGGGGTATCGAATACGCAGTATTTT
TRBJ2-1	NA	16	TRBV7-9	TRBD2	CASSLGDSGNHNEQFF	TGTGCCAGCAGCTTAGGGGATAGCGGGAACCACAATGAGCAGTTCTTC
TRBJ2-1	NA	16	TRBV27	TRBD1	CASRVTGTGAYNEQFF	TGTGCCAGCAGAGTTACGGGGACAGGGGCCTACAATGAGCAGTTCTTC
TRBJ2-3	NA	15	TRBV11-2	NA	CASSLEREWWNTQYF	TGTGCCAGCAGCTTAGAACGGGAGTGGTGGAATACGCAGTATTTT
TRBJ2-1	NA	14	TRBV2	TRBD1	CASTIYKRGHEQFF	TGTGCCAGCACAATCTATAAGAGGGGGCATGAGCAGTTCTTC
TRBJ2-3	NA	13	TRBV29-1	NA	CSVATGSTDTQYF	TGCAGCGTGGCCACAGGGAGCACAGATACGCAGTATTTT
TRBJ2-1	NA	16	TRBV6-6	TRBD2	CASSHGLAGGFDEQFF	TGTGCCAGCAGTCACGGACTAGCGGGAGGGTTCGATGAGCAGTTCTTC
TRBJ2-2	NA	12	TRBV27	NA	CASSWNTGELFF	TGTGCCAGCAGTTGGAACACCGGGGAGCTGTTTTTT
TRBJ2-3	NA	13	TRBV30	NA	CARGGGFIDTQYF	TGTGCCAGAGGTGGCGGGTTCATAGATACGCAGTATTTT
TRBJ2-5	NA	11	TRBV6-5	NA	CASSYWGEQYF	TGTGCCAGCAGCTACTGGGGGGAGCAGTACTTC
TRBJ2-5	NA	15	TRBV9	TRBD2	CASSELAGGGETQYF	TGTGCCAGCAGCGAGCTAGCGGGAGGAGGTGAGACCCAGTACTTC
TRBJ1-1	NA	15	TRBV18	NA	CASSPQGVGNTEAFF	TGTGCCAGCTCACCACAGGGGGTTGGGAACACTGAAGCTTTCTTT
TRBJ2-3	once	11	TRBV2	NA	CADQGTDTQYF	TGTGCCGACCAGGGGACAGATACGCAGTATTTT
TRBJ2-1	NA	15	TRBV7-8	TRBD2	CASSFVPGGGNEQFF	TGTGCCAGCAGCTTTGTTCCGGGGGGAGGGAATGAGCAGTTCTTC
TRBJ2-3	NA	14	TRBV19	TRBD1	CASSGQGAGDTQYF	TGTGCCAGTTCGGGACAGGGGGCTGGAGATACGCAGTATTTT
TRBJ2-5	NA	16	TRBV5-1	TRBD2	CASSLGLAGAQETQYF	TGCGCCAGCAGCTTGGGTTTAGCGGGGGCACAAGAGACCCAGTACTTC
TRBJ1-4	NA	11	TRBV6-6	NA	CASSYRGKLFF	TGTGCCAGCAGTTACCGGGGAAAACTGTTTTTT
TRBJ2-1	NA	17	TRBV7-9	TRBD2	CASSYGALAGGLNEQFF	TGTGCCAGCAGCTACGGGGCCCTAGCGGGAGGGTTAAATGAGCAGTTCTTC
TRBJ2-7	NA	17	TRBV9	TRBD1	CASSVRLRDREDYEQYF	TGTGCCAGCAGCGTCAGGCTAAGGGACAGGGAAGATTACGAGCAGTACTTC
TRBJ1-1	few	15	TRBV10-3	NA	CAISGGGNGNTEAFF	TGTGCCATCAGTGGCGGGGGGAACGGGAACACTGAAGCTTTCTTT
TRBJ2-7	NA	12	TRBV28	NA	CASSSATYEQYF	TGTGCCAGCAGTTCGGCAACCTACGAGCAGTACTTC
TRBJ2-7	NA	14	TRBV27	TRBD1	CASSTYTGVDEQYF	TGTGCCAGCAGTACATACACAGGGGTTGACGAGCAGTACTTC
TRBJ2-1	NA	16	TRBV6-1	TRBD2	CASSEAGLAGGNEQFF	TGTGCCAGCAGTGAAGCGGGGCTAGCGGGAGGCAATGAGCAGTTCTTC
TRBJ1-2	NA	16	TRBV4-1	NA	CASSHVLTGKGNGYTF	TGCGCCAGCAGCCACGTCCTTACAGGGAAGGGTAATGGCTACACCTTC
TRBJ2-5	NA	14	TRBV10-1	NA	CASSTGTRQETQYF	TGCGCCAGCAGTACCGGGACTCGCCAAGAGACCCAGTACTTC
TRBJ1-1	NA	18	TRBV7-6	NA	CASSLYPREDALNTEAFF	TGTGCCAGCAGCTTATATCCTCGGGAAGACGCCCTGAACACTGAAGCTTTCTTT
TRBJ1-4	NA	16	TRBV4-1	TRBD1	CASSQYRGTTNEKLFF	TGCGCCAGCAGCCAATACAGGGGCACAACTAATGAAAAACTGTTTTTT
TRBJ2-3	NA	14	TRBV7-3	NA	CASSLIGNTDTQYF	TGTGCCAGCAGCTTAATTGGGAATACAGATACGCAGTATTTT
TRBJ1-4	NA	16	TRBV7-2	NA	CASSSLGDGPREELFF	TGTGCCAGCAGCAGCTTAGGGGACGGCCCTAGGGAAGAACTGTTTTTT
TRBJ1-1	NA	18	TRBV7-8	TRBD1	CASSLPLRLQGADTEAFF	TGTGCCAGCAGCTTACCCCTTCGGCTACAGGGGGCGGACACTGAAGCTTTCTTT
TRBJ2-1	NA	15	TRBV7-2	NA	CASSPPPGSYNEQFF	TGTGCCAGCAGCCCCCCCCCGGGCTCCTACAATGAGCAGTTCTTC
TRBJ2-7	NA	13	TRBV5-8	TRBD2	CASSLESGTSEYF	TGTGCCAGCAGCTTGGAGTCCGGTACTAGCGAGTACTTC
TRBJ2-4	few	15	TRBV29-1	NA	CSVSVILGAKNIQYF	TGCAGCGTTTCGGTCATTTTGGGCGCCAAAAACATTCAGTACTTC
TRBJ1-3	once	16	TRBV6-5	NA	CASSYTGGPSGNTIYF	TGTGCCAGCAGTTACACTGGCGGCCCCTCTGGAAACACCATATATTTT